A selection of T cell receptor beta chains follows, all from one sample in a study of blood T cell repertoires in COVID-19. The repertoire was sequenced with immunoSEQ multiplex PCR; TCRdb's copy has only in-frame clones and lacks some. The table records tens of thousands of clones, 80% to 90% of them present only once. Source material: peripheral blood. All receptors derive from a woman of 80 years or more with COVID-19, enrolled during active disease. The CDR3 runs from the conserved cysteine through the conserved F or W. A D gene is named only where the DNA matches it firmly. The size field is filled for only some rows; it gives once, few, many or a size class.

clone size: -; V gene: TRBV11-2; D gene: TRBD1; J gene: TRBJ2-1; CDR3 DNA: TGTGCCAGCAGCTTAGACTGGGACAGGGGGCATGAGCAGTTCTTC; CDR3 protein: CASSLDWDRGHEQFF
clone size: -; V gene: TRBV7-2; D gene: -; J gene: TRBJ2-1; CDR3 DNA: TGTGCCAGCAGCTCCCCAAACTCCTACAATGAGCAGTTCTTC; CDR3 protein: CASSSPNSYNEQFF
clone size: -; V gene: TRBV7-2; D gene: -; J gene: TRBJ2-7; CDR3 DNA: TGTGCCAGCAGCTTCCTCGGACACCCCACCGCCTACGAGCAGTACTTC; CDR3 protein: CASSFLGHPTAYEQYF
clone size: -; V gene: TRBV7-2; D gene: -; J gene: TRBJ2-5; CDR3 DNA: TGTGCCAGCAGCTGGATTGAACAGGGAACCCAGTACTTC; CDR3 protein: CASSWIEQGTQYF
clone size: -; V gene: TRBV5-1; D gene: TRBD2; J gene: TRBJ2-2; CDR3 DNA: TGCGCCAGCAGCTTGGTGCTAGCGGGAGGGCCGAGCGGGGAGCTGTTTTTT; CDR3 protein: CASSLVLAGGPSGELFF
clone size: -; V gene: TRBV11-2; D gene: TRBD2; J gene: TRBJ2-4; CDR3 DNA: TGTGCCAGCAGCTCCCACGGGGGAGGGGCGGCCAAAAACATTCAGTACTTC; CDR3 protein: CASSSHGGGAAKNIQYF
clone size: -; V gene: TRBV5-1; D gene: TRBD1; J gene: TRBJ2-1; CDR3 DNA: TGCGCCAGCAGCTTGTCCGGGACAGTGACTGAGCAGTTCTTC; CDR3 protein: CASSLSGTVTEQFF
clone size: -; V gene: TRBV4-2; D gene: TRBD2; J gene: TRBJ2-7; CDR3 DNA: TGTGCCAGCAGCCAAGTGGCTAGCGGGGGGTCCTACGAGCAGTACTTC; CDR3 protein: CASSQVASGGSYEQYF
clone size: -; V gene: TRBV7-7; D gene: TRBD2; J gene: TRBJ2-1; CDR3 DNA: TGTGCCAGCAGCTTGGGGAGGGGCTCCTACAATGAGCAGTTCTTC; CDR3 protein: CASSLGRGSYNEQFF
clone size: -; V gene: TRBV5-6; D gene: -; J gene: TRBJ1-2; CDR3 DNA: TGTGCCAGCAGCTTGGAGGGCAGGGGAAACTATGGCTACACCTTC; CDR3 protein: CASSLEGRGNYGYTF
clone size: -; V gene: TRBV24-1; D gene: TRBD2; J gene: TRBJ2-3; CDR3 DNA: TGTGCCACCAGTGGCTTGGCCGGGCTCGGGGGGACAGATACGCAGTATTTT; CDR3 protein: CATSGLAGLGGTDTQYF
clone size: -; V gene: TRBV5-1; D gene: -; J gene: TRBJ2-3; CDR3 DNA: TGCGCCAGCAGCTCAGAGGGGAGGAGCACAGATACGCAGTATTTT; CDR3 protein: CASSSEGRSTDTQYF
clone size: -; V gene: TRBV5-1; D gene: TRBD2; J gene: TRBJ2-1; CDR3 DNA: TGCGCCAGCAGCTTTTCTCCATCGGCGGGGGGAAATGAGCAGTTCTTC; CDR3 protein: CASSFSPSAGGNEQFF
clone size: -; V gene: TRBV29-1; D gene: TRBD2; J gene: TRBJ2-1; CDR3 DNA: TGCAGCGTTGAGGCTAGCGGGAGCTACAATGAGCAGTTCTTC; CDR3 protein: CSVEASGSYNEQFF
clone size: -; V gene: TRBV4-3; D gene: -; J gene: TRBJ1-1; CDR3 DNA: TGCGCCAGCAGCCAAAATCTCCTGAGCGCTGAAGCTTTCTTT; CDR3 protein: CASSQNLLSAEAFF
clone size: once; V gene: TRBV28; D gene: -; J gene: TRBJ1-2; CDR3 DNA: TGTGCCAGCAGTCCCCTCTATGGCTACACCTTC; CDR3 protein: CASSPLYGYTF
clone size: once; V gene: TRBV6-2/TRBV6-3; D gene: -; J gene: TRBJ1-1; CDR3 DNA: TGTGCCAGCAGTTTAGCGCTGAGGGGGAAGAACACTGAAGCTTTCTTT; CDR3 protein: CASSLALRGKNTEAFF
clone size: -; V gene: TRBV10-3; D gene: TRBD1; J gene: TRBJ1-1; CDR3 DNA: TGTGCCATCAGTTCCGGGACAGGGGGCTCTGAAGCTTTCTTT; CDR3 protein: CAISSGTGGSEAFF
clone size: -; V gene: TRBV11-1; D gene: TRBD1; J gene: TRBJ2-1; CDR3 DNA: TGTGCCAGCAGCTTACGACAGGGATTGCAGTTCTTC; CDR3 protein: CASSLRQGLQFF
clone size: few; V gene: TRBV4-2; D gene: TRBD2; J gene: TRBJ2-5; CDR3 DNA: TGTGCCAGCAGCCGAAAGCCGGGACTAGCGGAAGAGACCCAGTACTTC; CDR3 protein: CASSRKPGLAEETQYF
clone size: -; V gene: TRBV2; D gene: -; J gene: TRBJ2-3; CDR3 DNA: TGTGCCAGCAGTGCGGAGACAGCCTCAGATACGCAGTATTTT; CDR3 protein: CASSAETASDTQYF
clone size: -; V gene: TRBV7-8; D gene: TRBD2; J gene: TRBJ2-1; CDR3 DNA: TGTGCCAGCAGTCTGCGGGAGACTGGATACAATGAGCAGTTCTTC; CDR3 protein: CASSLRETGYNEQFF
clone size: few; V gene: TRBV14; D gene: TRBD1; J gene: TRBJ1-2; CDR3 DNA: TGTGCCAGCAGCCTTCGCCGGGACAGCCTTTATGGCTACACCTTC; CDR3 protein: CASSLRRDSLYGYTF
clone size: -; V gene: TRBV7-9; D gene: -; J gene: TRBJ2-1; CDR3 DNA: TGTGCCAGCATCTTAGGGCAGTCCTACAATGAGCAGTTCTTC; CDR3 protein: CASILGQSYNEQFF
clone size: -; V gene: TRBV4-1; D gene: TRBD2; J gene: TRBJ2-1; CDR3 DNA: TGCGCCAGCAGCCAATCAATAGCGGGGGTTTCCTACAATGAGCAGTTCTTC; CDR3 protein: CASSQSIAGVSYNEQFF
clone size: -; V gene: TRBV28; D gene: -; J gene: TRBJ1-5; CDR3 DNA: TGTGCCAGCAGTTCACCGGGCAATCAGCCCCAGCATTTT; CDR3 protein: CASSSPGNQPQHF
clone size: -; V gene: TRBV9; D gene: TRBD1; J gene: TRBJ1-2; CDR3 DNA: TGTGCCAGCAGCGGAATCGGACAGGGCTACCATCAGCTTAACTATGGCTACACCTTC; CDR3 protein: CASSGIGQGYHQLNYGYTF
clone size: few; V gene: TRBV21-1; D gene: -; J gene: TRBJ2-1; CDR3 DNA: TGTGCCAACAAGCAGGGTCTCACCAATGAGCAGTTCTTC; CDR3 protein: CANKQGLTNEQFF
clone size: few; V gene: TRBV7-9; D gene: TRBD1; J gene: TRBJ2-5; CDR3 DNA: TGTGCCAGCAGCTTACCCGGGACAGGGGCCACCCAAGAGACCCAGTACTTC; CDR3 protein: CASSLPGTGATQETQYF
clone size: -; V gene: TRBV5-5; D gene: -; J gene: TRBJ1-4; CDR3 DNA: TGTGCCAGCAGCGCCTCAACAGGGTATTTCGGAGCTAATGAAAAACTGTTTTTT; CDR3 protein: CASSASTGYFGANEKLFF
clone size: -; V gene: TRBV7-2; D gene: TRBD1; J gene: TRBJ1-4; CDR3 DNA: TGTGCCAGCAGCTCGGACAGGGAAAAATCATCAACTAATGAAAAACTGTTTTTT; CDR3 protein: CASSSDREKSSTNEKLFF
clone size: -; V gene: TRBV19; D gene: -; J gene: TRBJ2-7; CDR3 DNA: TGTGCCAGTAGAAGACAGGCCCGCTCCTACGAGCAGTACTTC; CDR3 protein: CASRRQARSYEQYF
clone size: few; V gene: TRBV20-1; D gene: TRBD2; J gene: TRBJ2-5; CDR3 DNA: TGCAGTGCTAGTCTCGGGATAGCGGGACAAGAGACCCAGTACTTC; CDR3 protein: CSASLGIAGQETQYF
clone size: -; V gene: TRBV5-1; D gene: -; J gene: TRBJ2-3; CDR3 DNA: TGCGCCAGCAGCTCCCTACTAGTGGGCACAGATACGCAGTATTTT; CDR3 protein: CASSSLLVGTDTQYF
clone size: -; V gene: TRBV6-2/TRBV6-3; D gene: -; J gene: TRBJ2-7; CDR3 DNA: TGTGCCAGCAGTTACCAGCGATCGACCTACGAGCAGTACTTC; CDR3 protein: CASSYQRSTYEQYF
clone size: few; V gene: TRBV20-1; D gene: -; J gene: TRBJ1-2; CDR3 DNA: TGCAGGACCACGGGGAGTCGTGGCTACACCTTC; CDR3 protein: CRTTGSRGYTF
clone size: -; V gene: TRBV7-2; D gene: TRBD1; J gene: TRBJ2-7; CDR3 DNA: TGTGCCAGCAGCTTGGGACAGGGTGCCTACGAGCAGTACTTC; CDR3 protein: CASSLGQGAYEQYF
clone size: -; V gene: TRBV27; D gene: TRBD2; J gene: TRBJ2-1; CDR3 DNA: TGTGCCAGCAGTGTCACTAGCGGGGGCAACAATGAGCAGTTCTTC; CDR3 protein: CASSVTSGGNNEQFF
clone size: -; V gene: TRBV7-3; D gene: -; J gene: TRBJ2-7; CDR3 DNA: TGTGCCAGCAGCTCGGGAACTTCCTCCTACGAGCAGTACTTC; CDR3 protein: CASSSGTSSYEQYF